The 18 T cell receptor beta chains below come from one sample, sequenced in a study of identical twins. TCRdb re-derived calls from the 5' RACE reads in MiXCR, one entry per CDR3 protein. The sample consists of 200,000 to 250,000 distinct CDR3 sequences, 11% to 15% of them appearing once. Source material: memory (CD45RO+) T cells sorted from blood. The receptor source for this set is a woman in her late teens or twenties in good health.

This clonotype appeared many times. This chain connects TRBV20-1 to TRBJ2-2, with 8 bases matching TRBD1. The V gene's germline CDR1 is DFQATT and CDR2 SNEGSKA (reference sequence). This CDR3 has 16 amino acids. V was pared by 0 bases and J by 4 bases, with 7 bases of the junction left unmatched. CDR3 region: CSARDLRQGATGELFF. CDR3 nucleotides: TGCAGTGCTAGAGATCTACGGCAGGGGGCCACCGGGGAGCTGTTTTTT.

Only a few counts were recorded for this clonotype. V is TRBV3-1 and J is TRBJ2-2, with D perhaps TRBD2 (6 bases). Looked up from germline, CDR1 is LGHDT and CDR2 is YNNKEL (reference sequence). V was pared by 1 base and J by 8 bases, with 11 bases between. This CDR3 is 14 amino acids long. Written as DNA, the CDR3 is TGTGCCAGCAGCCAAGGAACGGGGAGGGGGGAGCTGTTTTTT. This encodes CASSQGTGRGELFF.

The V and J genes are TRBV20-1 and TRBJ2-4; 8 bases are shared with TRBD2. CDR3 size: 15 residues. Germline CDR1 and CDR2: DFQATT and SNEGSKA (reference sequence). The V gene end was trimmed by 4 bases and the J gene end by 0 bases; junction bases not matched to a gene: 5. The CDR3 DNA sequence: TGCAGTGCTATGTTGCTAGCGGGAGCCAAAAACATTCAGTACTTC. Translated, it gives CSAMLLAGAKNIQYF.

This clonotype has only a few counts. J is TRBJ1-5 and V is TRBV10-2; a weak D match, TRBD1 (6 bases). CDR1 is WSHSY and CDR2 is SAAADI in the germline V gene. Deletions cut 7 bases from V and 5 bases from J, with 9 bases between. The CDR3 has 12 residues. CDR3 sequence reads: CASTAGDQPQHF. DNA of the CDR3: TGCGCCAGCACGGCAGGGGATCAGCCCCAGCATTTT.

This clonotype was recorded at least ten times. The chain carries TRBV20-1 and TRBJ2-1; D is undetermined. Between the trimmed V and J ends, which lost 6 bases and 12 bases, there was a span of 15 bases. From germline, CDR1 is DFQATT and CDR2 SNEGSKA (reference sequence). CDR3 length: 11 amino acids. DNA of the CDR3: TGCAGTGCAACCCACGGCCCCTCGCAGTTCTTC. Amino acids: CSATHGPSQFF.

The gene calls are TRBV11-2 and TRBJ2-1, with 13 bases identical to TRBD2. Trimming at V came to 4 bases and at J to 1 base, leaving 10 bases not matched to a gene. Germline CDR1 is SGHAT and CDR2 is FQNNGV. The CDR3 extends over 19 amino acids. CDR3 loop: CASSSSGLAGILSYNEQFF. The CDR3 DNA sequence: TGTGCCAGCAGCTCTTCGGGACTAGCGGGGATCCTTTCCTACAATGAGCAGTTCTTC.

The chain combines TRBV5-6 with TRBJ2-3; D might be TRBD1 or TRBD2, each matching 6 bases. The CDR3 covers 16 residues. The germline V gene encodes CDR1 SGHDT and CDR2 YYEEEE. Trimming removed 4 bases from V and 0 bases from J, with 15 bases in between. The CDR3 loop is CASSLRGVSSTDTQYF. In nucleotides, the CDR3 is TGTGCCAGCAGCCTGAGGGGGGTATCTAGCACAGATACGCAGTATTTT.

The chain is built from TRBV20-1 and TRBJ2-3; D may match TRBD1 or TRBD2 (5 bases each). This CDR3 comprises 12 residues. Trimming took off 6 bases at V and 0 bases at J, with 7 bases between the two ends. CDR1 and CDR2 (germline): DFQATT, SNEGSKA (reference sequence). Here the CDR3 reads CSAGTSTDTQYF. The CDR3 DNA reads as TGCAGTGCAGGGACGAGCACAGATACGCAGTATTTT.

The chain employs TRBV27 and TRBJ1-1; D uncertain. Trimming cost V 3 bases and J 0 bases, with 5 bases left between them. CDR3 length: 13 residues. Germline V gene data show CDR1 as MNHEY and CDR2 as SMNVEV (reference sequence). Written as DNA, the CDR3 is TGTGCCAGCAGTTTGTTGGTGAACACTGAAGCTTTCTTT. Translation: CASSLLVNTEAFF.

The chain combines TRBV11-3 with TRBJ2-1, with D unresolved. The CDR3 totals 15 residues. Trimming took 2 bases from V and 6 from J, leaving 14 bases between them. The germline V gene encodes CDR1 SGHNT and CDR2 YENEEA. CDR3 coding DNA: TGTGCCAGCAGCTTATCTTTGGGCCACGTCAATGAGCAGTTCTTC. This encodes CASSLSLGHVNEQFF.

This clonotype was counted only a few times. The V gene is TRBV6-2 or TRBV6-3, the J gene TRBJ2-3; TRBD2 agrees at 9 bases. Germline V gives CDR1 MNHEY, CDR2 SVGEGT. The CDR3 spans 16 residues. With V trimmed by 2 bases and J by 2 bases, 5 bases remained unmatched. For the CDR3, the DNA is TGTGCCAGCAGTTACGGACTAGCGTCCCTCACAGATACGCAGTATTTT. Translated, it gives CASSYGLASLTDTQYF.

Only a few counts were recorded for this clonotype. J is TRBJ1-1 and V is TRBV10-1; D might be TRBD1 (5 bases). V was pared by 5 bases and J by 6 bases, with 16 bases between. The V gene's germline CDR1 is WNHNN and CDR2 SYGVQD (reference sequence). The CDR3 length is 14 residues. The CDR3 nucleotides read TGCGCCAGCAGTCCGGGGGACCTCACTTCTGAAGCTTTCTTT. This sequence encodes CASSPGDLTSEAFF.

The chain recombines TRBV3-1 with TRBJ2-1; D might be TRBD2 (6 bases). The CDR3 length is 15 residues. In germline, CDR1 is LGHDT, CDR2 YNNKEL (reference sequence). V lost 2 bases and J lost 9, with 17 bases in between. The CDR3 DNA follows: TGTGCCAGCAGCCAAACCGGGACTTATCTGGCTGAGCAGTTCTTC. Its translation: CASSQTGTYLAEQFF.

This clonotype was found once. CDR3 coding DNA: TGTGCCAGCAGCTGGGTTCAGGAGGTCTCCTACAATGAGCAGTTCTTC. Translation: CASSWVQEVSYNEQFF. J is TRBJ2-1 and V is TRBV11-3, with D perhaps matching TRBD2 (5 bases). This CDR3 region has 16 residues. CDR1 is SGHNT and CDR2 is YENEEA in the germline V gene. With 4 bases removed from V and 0 bases from J, the gap between germline ends came to 13 bases.

This clonotype has only one observation. The V and J genes are TRBV3-1 and TRBJ2-7, with D maybe TRBD2 (7 bases). Looked up from germline, CDR1 is LGHDT and CDR2 is YNNKEL (reference sequence). This CDR3 region has 13 residues. Trimming removed 7 bases at V and 0 bases at J, with 10 bases between. CDR3 in DNA: TGTGCCAGCATGCGGGGGCGCTCCTACGAGCAGTACTTC. This encodes CASMRGRSYEQYF.

CDR3 bases: TGTGCCAGCAGCCAGACCGACCTGGACACTGAAGCTTTCTTT. It is translated as CASSQTDLDTEAFF. This chain links TRBV3-1 with TRBJ1-1; D gene uncertain. Between the trimmed V and J ends, which lost 3 bases and 3 bases, there was a span of 11 bases. The CDR3 is 14 amino acids. Looked up from germline, CDR1 is LGHDT and CDR2 is YNNKEL (reference sequence).

This clonotype showed up many times. This chain joins TRBV25-1 and TRBJ1-4; D call uncertain. V lost 6 bases and J 8 bases, leaving 7 bases between the germline ends. Germline-derived CDR1 and CDR2 are MGHDK and SYGVNS. The CDR3 extends over 11 amino acids. The CDR3: CASRRNEKLFF. CDR3 in DNA: TGTGCCAGCAGACGAAACGAAAAACTGTTTTTT.

The J gene is TRBJ2-3, the V gene TRBV14; D gene unclear. The length of the CDR3 is 14 residues. CDR1 SGHDN and CDR2 FVKESK come from the germline V gene. Trimming shortened V by 4 bases and J by 5 bases, and 13 bases separated the two germline ends. The CDR3 DNA is TGTGCCAGCAGCCCCCAAATGGGTAGAGATACGCAGTATTTT. The encoded protein is CASSPQMGRDTQYF.